The 26 T cell receptor beta chains listed next were all sequenced from one sample in a study of shared clonotypes between healthy human individuals. Assay: immunoSEQ multiplex PCR; the TCRdb copy retains only in-frame clones and omits some. The repertoire has about 2.5 million clones, roughly 92% of them found once; the top ten carry 0.3% to 0.4%. Source material: naive CD4+ T cells from PBMCs. Noted subset: CD45RA+ positively selected. The receptors were gathered from a young man in good health. Some clones in this sample may be carry-over from other donors' samples.

This chain links TRBV2 with TRBJ2-3; D gene ambiguous. Trimming left V 3 bases short and J 6 bases short, with 10 bases between. This CDR3 comprises 13 residues. Germline V gene data show CDR1 as SNHLY and CDR2 as FYNNEI. As DNA, the CDR3 is TGTGCCAGCAGTGACGGGCTCCTGGATACGCAGTATTTT. Its protein product is CASSDGLLDTQYF.

The chain carries TRBV21-1 and TRBJ1-1; TRBD1 is taken as the D call from the table, unchecked against the DNA. TRBV21-1 is labeled a pseudogene. The CDR3 consists of 13 residues. This CDR3 reads CASSRRQNTEAFF. The CDR3 nucleotides read TGTGCCAGCAGCCGACGACAGAACACTGAAGCTTTCTTT.

The V and J genes are TRBV19 and TRBJ1-1; 7 bases fit TRBD1. V dropped 6 bases and J dropped 2; count of bases not matched to a gene: 3. Per germline, CDR1 LNHDA and CDR2 SQIVND (reference sequence). This CDR3 has 13 residues. The CDR3 DNA sequence: TGTGCCAGTAGACAGGGGATTAACACTGAAGCTTTCTTT. Encoded protein: CASRQGINTEAFF. The whole variable domain, filled in from reference TRBV19 and TRBJ1-1, reads DGGITQSPKYLFRKEGQNVTLSCEQNLNHDAMYWYRQDPGQGLRLIYYSQIVNDFQKGDIAEGYSVSREKKESFPLTVTSAQKNPTAFYLCASRQGINTEAFFGQGTRLTVV.

V gene TRBV11-2 combines with J gene TRBJ2-7; D is unresolved. Per the germline V gene, CDR1 is SGHAT and CDR2 is FQNNGV. The V gene lost 2 bases and the J gene lost 3 bases, with 11 bases spanning the gap. This CDR3 is 14 amino acids long. CDR3 DNA sequence: TGTGCCAGCAGCTTATTGTACGTGCGCTACGAGCAGTACTTC. The encoded protein is CASSLLYVRYEQYF.

This chain connects TRBV4-1 to TRBJ2-7, with TRBD2 matching over 7 bases. The germline CDR1 and CDR2 sequences are MGHRA and YSYEKL. V lost 5 bases to trimming and J lost 3 bases; unmatched junction nucleotides: 16. The CDR3 spans 17 residues. DNA for the CDR3: TGCGCCAGCAGCAATTGGGGAGGGTCCGGAAGACACTACGAGCAGTACTTC. Protein sequence: CASSNWGGSGRHYEQYF.

The J gene is TRBJ1-4, the V gene TRBV28; 9 nucleotides match TRBD1. V lost 6 bases to trimming and J lost 0 bases; unmatched junction nucleotides: 8. CDR1 is MDHEN, CDR2 SYDVKM, per germline. This CDR3 region has 17 residues. CDR3 protein: CASSPGQGRTTNEKLFF. The CDR3 DNA reads TGTGCCAGCAGCCCGGGACAGGGCAGAACAACTAATGAAAAACTGTTTTTT. Full variable domain (remainder filled in from reference TRBV28 and TRBJ1-4): DVKVTQSSRYLVKRTGEKVFLECVQDMDHENMFWYRQDPGLGLRLIYFSYDVKMKEKGDIPEGYSVSREKKERFSLILESASTNQTSMYLCASSPGQGRTTNEKLFFGSGTQLSVL.

The chain carries TRBV7-2 and TRBJ2-5, with a tentative D call TRBD2 (6 bases). This CDR3 is 16 amino acids long. Germline V CDR1 and CDR2: SGHTA, FQGNSA. V lost 5 bases and J 5 bases, leaving 21 bases between the germline ends. The CDR3 sequence is CASSPPGRRLQETQYF. The CDR3 bases are TGTGCCAGCAGCCCCCCTGGGAGGCGTCTCCAGGAGACCCAGTACTTC.

The chain recombines TRBV28 with TRBJ2-7; D remains unclear. CDR1 is MDHEN, CDR2 SYDVKM, per germline. V lost 5 bases and J 2 bases, leaving 7 bases between the germline ends. The CDR3 extends over 12 amino acids. Written as DNA, the CDR3 is TGTGCCAGCAGTGGAGCGCCCTACGAGCAGTACTTC. It specifies CASSGAPYEQYF.

This rearrangement joins TRBV4-3 to TRBJ1-2; TRBD1 aligns across 8 bases. Looked up from germline, CDR1 is LGHNA and CDR2 is YSLEER. This CDR3 has 17 residues. The junction had 13 bases not matched to a gene; V was cut back by 3 bases and J by 4 bases. The CDR3 spells CASSQGLRDRGVYGYTF. CDR3 DNA sequence: TGCGCCAGCAGCCAGGGACTGCGAGACAGGGGAGTCTATGGCTACACCTTC.

The V and J genes are TRBV7-9 and TRBJ2-3; 8 bases agree with TRBD2. V trimming: 5 bases; J trimming: 0 bases; junction bases outside the gene matches: 4. The germline CDR1 and CDR2 sequences are SEHNR and FQNEAQ (reference sequence). This CDR3 has 15 residues. CDR3 residues: CASSISGVSTDTQYF. DNA of the CDR3: TGTGCCAGCAGCATTAGCGGGGTGAGCACAGATACGCAGTATTTT.

The chain has TRBV18 and TRBJ2-6; TRBD1 matches 8 bases. The CDR3 extends over 19 amino acids. V dropped 1 base and J dropped 4; count of bases not matched to a gene: 12. Germline CDR1 reads KGHSH; CDR2 reads LQKENI. In DNA, the CDR3 is TGTGCCAGCTCACCACTCGGACAGGGAAGGCCTGGGGGGGCCAACGTCCTGACTTTC. Amino acids: CASSPLGQGRPGGANVLTF.

CDR3 sequence: CASSYSSSKIYNEQFF. The CDR3 nucleotides read TGTGCCAGCAGTTACTCGAGTAGCAAAATCTACAATGAGCAGTTCTTC. The rearrangement uses TRBV6-5 and TRBJ2-1; D is undetermined. Per germline, CDR1 MNHEY and CDR2 SVGAGI. This CDR3 is built from 16 residues. Trimming shortened V by 0 bases and J by 3 bases, and 12 bases separated the two germline ends.

In DNA, the CDR3 is TGTGCCAGCAGTTTAAGAGGACAGAGGACTGAAGCTTTCTTT. This sequence encodes CASSLRGQRTEAFF. The chain has TRBV27 and TRBJ1-1, with D perhaps matching TRBD1 (6 bases). V was clipped by 2 bases and J by 5 bases, with 12 bases between them. Germline CDR1 MNHEY, CDR2 SMNVEV (reference sequence). The CDR3 extends over 14 amino acids.

This clone was detected once. The chain couples TRBV19 to TRBJ1-1; possibly TRBD1 for D (5 bases). The V gene lost 4 bases and the J gene lost 2 bases, with 14 bases spanning the gap. This CDR3 has 15 amino acids. Germline CDR1 and CDR2: LNHDA and SQIVND (reference sequence). The CDR3 DNA reads as TGTGCCAGTAGTAAATCCGGGACTTCAAACACTGAAGCTTTCTTT. Translation: CASSKSGTSNTEAFF.

V usage is TRBV29-1 and J usage is TRBJ2-5, with D perhaps TRBD1 (6 bases). Trimming cost V 6 bases and J 4 bases, with 12 bases left between them. This CDR3 region has 12 residues. The germline V gene has CDR1 SQVTM and CDR2 ANQGSEA. DNA of the CDR3: TGCAGCGTATTACAAGGGGGAGAGACCCAGTACTTC. Protein sequence: CSVLQGGETQYF.

The gene calls are TRBV5-1 and TRBJ2-1, with D perhaps assigned TRBD1 or TRBD2 (5 bases each). This CDR3 is built from 14 residues. V dropped 2 bases and J dropped 7 bases, with 13 bases sitting between them. CDR1 is SGHRS, CDR2 YFSETQ, per germline. CDR3 sequence: CASSLLGTTNEQFF. The CDR3 DNA sequence: TGCGCCAGCAGCTTACTGGGGACCACGAATGAGCAGTTCTTC.

V and J are TRBV4-3 and TRBJ2-7, with a possible D match to TRBD2 (5 bases). Between the trimmed V and J ends, which lost 4 bases and 2 bases, there was a span of 15 bases. Germline-derived CDR1 and CDR2 are LGHNA and YSLEER. The CDR3 is made up of 15 amino acids. The CDR3 DNA is TGCGCCAGCAGCCCCGAACGGCGGGCAACCTACGAGCAGTACTTC. This codes for CASSPERRATYEQYF.

This chain links TRBV10-3 with TRBJ1-3, with TRBD1 identical over 7 bases. The V gene end was trimmed by 7 bases and the J gene end by 4 bases; junction bases not matched to a gene: 4. Germline V CDR1 and CDR2: ENHRY, SYGVKD. This CDR3 contains 13 residues. CDR3 protein: CAITGTEGNTIYF. CDR3 in DNA: TGTGCCATCACCGGGACAGAAGGAAACACCATATATTTT.

The chain combines TRBV6-5 with TRBJ2-7; a weak D match, TRBD2 (5 bases). V was cut by 8 bases and J by 1 base, with 18 bases left in between. CDR1 MNHEY and CDR2 SVGAGI come from the germline V gene. This CDR3 has 15 residues. DNA for the CDR3: TGTGCCAGCTCTTACACTCGGACTCCTTCCTACGAGCAGTACTTC. It is translated as CASSYTRTPSYEQYF.

V gene TRBV30 combines with J gene TRBJ2-6; D unclear. CDR1 GTSNPN and CDR2 SVGIG come from the germline V gene (reference sequence). CDR3 length equals 12 residues. Trimming removed 6 bases from V and 3 bases from J, with 6 bases in between. The DNA of the CDR3 is TGTGCCTGCACCCGTGGGGCCAACGTCCTGACTTTC. It encodes CACTRGANVLTF.

This sequence joins TRBV28 and TRBJ2-3; D may be TRBD2 (6 bases). Looked up from germline, CDR1 is MDHEN and CDR2 is SYDVKM. Trimming took off 8 bases at V and 3 bases at J, with 18 bases between the two ends. The CDR3 contains 15 residues. CDR3 sequence: CASGLWGEGTDTQYF. In DNA form, the CDR3 reads TGTGCCAGCGGACTGTGGGGGGAAGGAACAGATACGCAGTATTTT.

This sequence joins TRBV20-1 and TRBJ2-1, with D maybe TRBD2 (5 bases). The V end lost 8 bases, the J end lost 8 bases, and 10 bases lay between the germline ends. Germline assignment: CDR1 DFQATT and CDR2 SNEGSKA (reference sequence). The CDR3 loop spans 10 amino acids. Here the CDR3 reads CSTHGDEQFF. In DNA form, the CDR3 reads TGCAGTACACACGGGGATGAGCAGTTCTTC.

The chain uses TRBV9 and TRBJ1-3; D is unresolved. The V end lost 4 bases, the J end lost 4 bases, and 9 bases lay between the germline ends. The CDR3 consists of 13 residues. The germline V gene encodes CDR1 SGDLS and CDR2 YYNGEE. The CDR3 coding sequence is TGTGCCAGCAGCCTCTCTTTAGGAAACACCATATATTTT. It translates to CASSLSLGNTIYF.

This clone appeared once. CDR3 nucleotides: TGTGCCAGCAGTAATGGACTAGCGGGAGTGAACGAGCAGTACTTC. The encoded protein is CASSNGLAGVNEQYF. This chain uses TRBV2 with TRBJ2-7, with 13 bases that match TRBD2. The CDR3 runs 15 residues. V dropped 5 bases and J dropped 5; count of bases not matched to a gene: 6. CDR1 and CDR2 from the germline V gene are SNHLY and FYNNEI.

The gene calls are TRBV4-1 and TRBJ2-3, with 7 bases that match TRBD1. CDR1 MGHRA and CDR2 YSYEKL come from the germline V gene. The ends lost 4 bases at V and 4 bases at J; junction bases unmatched: 26. CDR3 length: 21 residues. CDR3 nucleotides: TGCGCCAGCAGCCTGGGACGGATCTTAGGGGGCGAAGGGATGGTCGCAGATACGCAGTATTTT. Protein product: CASSLGRILGGEGMVADTQYF.

This clone was observed a few times. The same CDR3 also results from other DNA sequences found in this sample. The rearrangement uses TRBV7-9 and TRBJ1-1, with D perhaps matching TRBD1 (5 bases). Germline V gene lookup returns CDR1 SEHNR and CDR2 FQNEAQ (reference sequence). V was cut by 1 base and J by 5 bases, with 11 bases left in between. The CDR3 is 14 residues long. CDR3 in DNA: TGTGCCAGCAGCTTAGAGGGGCGGAATACTGAAGCTTTCTTT. Encoded protein: CASSLEGRNTEAFF.